This TCR beta chain was found in a study of blood T cells in healthy people across ages. Germline V lookup: CDR1 SGHDN, CDR2 FVKESK. V dropped 1 base and J dropped 8 bases, with 11 bases sitting between them. The CDR3 is made up of 13 amino acids. For the second PCR, which ran for about 6 to 11 cycles, a sample-barcoded 5' primer and a J-beta primer mix were used. A template-switch adaptor with 12 random nucleotides tagged each cDNA molecule. TCRdb called the 5' RACE reads again in MiXCR, with one record for every CDR3 protein. The repertoire holds 1 million or so distinct CDR3 sequences, 20% to 25% seen once, with around 0.75% in the top ten. A further study also used this sample, focusing on T cells of mothers and their children. That report notes: Researchers report slightly higher, though non-significant, overlap in related mother-child pairs than in unrelated pairs. The search for persistent microchimeric T cell clones detected none.

The sequencing sample was made of blood. This TCR was recovered from a girl aged 2-9 years in good health. This chain links TRBV14 with TRBJ1-2; D may be TRBD1 (5 bases). CDR3 region: CASSQAGHWGYTF. CDR3 DNA: TGTGCCAGCAGCCAAGCAGGGCACTGGGGCTACACCTTC.